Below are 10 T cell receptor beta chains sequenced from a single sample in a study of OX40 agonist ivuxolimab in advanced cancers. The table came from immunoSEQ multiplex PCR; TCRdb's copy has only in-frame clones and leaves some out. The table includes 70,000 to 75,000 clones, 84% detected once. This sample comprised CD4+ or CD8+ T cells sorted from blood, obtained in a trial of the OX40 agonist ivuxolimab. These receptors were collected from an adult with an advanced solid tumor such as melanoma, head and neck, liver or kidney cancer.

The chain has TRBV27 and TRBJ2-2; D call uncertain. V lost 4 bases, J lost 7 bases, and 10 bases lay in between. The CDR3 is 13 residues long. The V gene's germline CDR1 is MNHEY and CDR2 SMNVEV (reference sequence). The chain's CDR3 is CASSSLWVGELFF. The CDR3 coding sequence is TGTGCCAGCAGTTCCTTATGGGTCGGGGAGCTGTTTTTT.

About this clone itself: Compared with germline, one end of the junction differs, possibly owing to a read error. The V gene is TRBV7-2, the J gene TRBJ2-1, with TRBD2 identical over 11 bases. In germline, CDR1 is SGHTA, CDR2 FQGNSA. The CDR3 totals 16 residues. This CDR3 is CASQTSGAPEYNKQFF. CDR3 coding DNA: TGTGCCAGTCAGACTAGCGGGGCACCAGAGTACAATAAGCAGTTCTTC.

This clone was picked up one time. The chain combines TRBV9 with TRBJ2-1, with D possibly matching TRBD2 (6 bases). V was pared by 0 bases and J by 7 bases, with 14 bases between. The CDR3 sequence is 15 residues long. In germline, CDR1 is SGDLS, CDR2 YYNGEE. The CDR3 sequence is CASSVEKRAINEQFF. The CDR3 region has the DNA TGTGCCAGCAGCGTAGAGAAGCGGGCAATAAATGAGCAGTTCTTC.

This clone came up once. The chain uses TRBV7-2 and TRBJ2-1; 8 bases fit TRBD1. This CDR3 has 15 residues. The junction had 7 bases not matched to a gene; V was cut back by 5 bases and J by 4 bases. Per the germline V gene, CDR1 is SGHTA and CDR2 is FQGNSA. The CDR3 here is CASSERGQVYNEQFF. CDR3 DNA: TGTGCCAGCAGCGAAAGGGGACAGGTTTACAATGAGCAGTTCTTC. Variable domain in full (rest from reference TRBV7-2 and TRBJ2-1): GAGVSQSPSNKVTEKGKDVELRCDPISGHTALYWYRQSLGQGLEFLIYFQGNSAPDKSGLPSDRFSAERTGGSVSTLTIQRTQQEDSAVYLCASSERGQVYNEQFFGPGTRLTVL.

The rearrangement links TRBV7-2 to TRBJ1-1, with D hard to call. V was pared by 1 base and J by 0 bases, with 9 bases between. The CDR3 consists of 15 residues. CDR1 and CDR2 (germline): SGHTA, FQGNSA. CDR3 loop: CASSLVAAVNTEAFF. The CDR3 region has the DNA TGTGCCAGCAGCTTAGTTGCCGCAGTGAACACTGAAGCTTTCTTT.

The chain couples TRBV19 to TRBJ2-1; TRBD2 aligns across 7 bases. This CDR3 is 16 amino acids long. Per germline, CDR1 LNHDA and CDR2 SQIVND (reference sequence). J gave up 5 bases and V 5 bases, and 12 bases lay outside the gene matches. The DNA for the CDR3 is TGTGCCAGTAGTTCCTCTTCCGGGACTACAGACAATGAGCAGTTCTTC. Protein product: CASSSSSGTTDNEQFF.

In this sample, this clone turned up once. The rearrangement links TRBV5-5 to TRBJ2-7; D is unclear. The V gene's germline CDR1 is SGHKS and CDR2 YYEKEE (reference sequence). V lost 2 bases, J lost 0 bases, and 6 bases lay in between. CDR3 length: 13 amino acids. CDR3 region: CASSFKTSYEQYF. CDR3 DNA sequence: TGTGCCAGCAGCTTCAAAACCTCCTACGAGCAGTACTTC. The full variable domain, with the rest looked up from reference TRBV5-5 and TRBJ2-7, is DAGVTQSPTHLIKTRGQQVTLRCSPISGHKSVSWYQQVLGQGPQFIFQYYEKEERGRGNFPDRFSARQFPNYSSELNVNALLLGDSALYLCASSFKTSYEQYFGPGTRLTVT.

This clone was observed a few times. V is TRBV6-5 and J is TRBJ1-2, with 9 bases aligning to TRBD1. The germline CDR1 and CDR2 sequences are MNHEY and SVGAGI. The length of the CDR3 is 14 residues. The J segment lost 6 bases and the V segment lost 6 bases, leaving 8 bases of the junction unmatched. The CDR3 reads CASRSQGAQNGYTF. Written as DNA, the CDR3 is TGTGCCAGCAGGTCACAGGGGGCGCAGAATGGCTACACCTTC.

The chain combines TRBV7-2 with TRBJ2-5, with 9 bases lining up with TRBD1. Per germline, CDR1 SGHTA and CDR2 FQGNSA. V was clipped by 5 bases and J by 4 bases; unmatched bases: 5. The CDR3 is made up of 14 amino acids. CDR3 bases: TGTGCCAGCAGCCCCCAGACAGGGGGAGAGACCCAGTACTTC. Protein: CASSPQTGGETQYF. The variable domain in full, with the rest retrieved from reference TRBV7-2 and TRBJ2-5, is GAGVSQSPSNKVTEKGKDVELRCDPISGHTALYWYRQSLGQGLEFLIYFQGNSAPDKSGLPSDRFSAERTGGSVSTLTIQRTQQEDSAVYLCASSPQTGGETQYFGPGTRLLVL.

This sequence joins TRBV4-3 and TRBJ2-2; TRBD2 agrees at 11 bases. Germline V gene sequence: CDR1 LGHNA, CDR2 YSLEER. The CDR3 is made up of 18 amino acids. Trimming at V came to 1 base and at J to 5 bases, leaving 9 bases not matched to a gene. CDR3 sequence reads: CASSQVAVAGGWTGELFF. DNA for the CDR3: TGCGCCAGCAGCCAAGTCGCAGTAGCGGGGGGGTGGACCGGGGAGCTGTTTTTT.